This is a list of T cell receptor beta chains from one sample in a study of Ad26.COV2.S vaccination and SARS-CoV-2 variants. Libraries were prepared by immunoSEQ multiplex PCR; TCRdb keeps only in-frame clonotypes and omits some of them. The sample lists 250,000 or so clones; around nine tenths were seen once. Sequences were derived from peripheral blood, sampled in a trial of Ad26.COV2.S vaccine versus placebo. These receptors originate from a person between 18 and 60 years old who received the Ad26.COV2.S COVID-19 vaccine or a placebo. The CDR3 runs from the conserved cysteine through the conserved F or W. A D gene is named only where the DNA matches it firmly. Clone size is given for some rows only: seen once, a few or many times, or a class if the clone is expanded.

clone size: .; J gene: TRBJ2-7; V gene: TRBV2; D gene: TRBD1; CDR3 protein: CASSEALPGQGANEQYF; CDR3 DNA: TGTGCCAGCAGTGAAGCGCTTCCTGGACAGGGTGCAAACGAGCAGTACTTC
clone size: once; J gene: TRBJ1-4; V gene: TRBV6-2/TRBV6-3; D gene: .; CDR3 protein: CASSYSNMAGQKATNEKLFF; CDR3 DNA: TGTGCCAGCAGTTACTCGAATATGGCAGGGCAAAAAGCAACTAATGAAAAACTGTTTTTT
clone size: .; J gene: TRBJ1-4; V gene: TRBV13; D gene: .; CDR3 protein: CASSLRGGEEKLFF; CDR3 DNA: TGTGCCAGCAGCCTCAGGGGAGGAGAGGAAAAACTGTTTTTT
clone size: .; J gene: TRBJ2-7; V gene: TRBV12-3/TRBV12-4; D gene: TRBD1; CDR3 protein: CASRRDRGYEQYF; CDR3 DNA: TGTGCCAGCAGACGGGACAGGGGATACGAGCAGTACTTC
clone size: .; J gene: TRBJ2-7; V gene: TRBV6-2/TRBV6-3; D gene: .; CDR3 protein: CASSRQAYEQYF; CDR3 DNA: TGTGCCAGCAGCCGACAGGCGTACGAGCAGTACTTC
clone size: .; J gene: TRBJ1-5; V gene: TRBV2; D gene: TRBD1; CDR3 protein: CASSPGQGRFQPQHF; CDR3 DNA: TGTGCCAGCAGTCCAGGACAGGGACGGTTTCAGCCCCAGCATTTT
clone size: .; J gene: TRBJ2-3; V gene: TRBV2; D gene: TRBD1; CDR3 protein: CASSEAVTGGSDTQYF; CDR3 DNA: TGTGCCAGCAGTGAAGCGGTTACAGGGGGTAGTGATACGCAGTATTTT
clone size: .; J gene: TRBJ2-7; V gene: TRBV5-5; D gene: .; CDR3 protein: CASLSYAKASYEQYF; CDR3 DNA: TGTGCCAGCTTGTCTTACGCGAAGGCCTCCTACGAGCAGTACTTC
clone size: .; J gene: TRBJ1-1; V gene: TRBV6-5; D gene: TRBD1; CDR3 protein: CASSYSTGELNTEAFF; CDR3 DNA: TGTGCCAGCAGTTACTCGACAGGGGAATTGAACACTGAAGCTTTCTTT
clone size: .; J gene: TRBJ2-5; V gene: TRBV27; D gene: .; CDR3 protein: CASSPGTQETQYF; CDR3 DNA: TGTGCCAGCAGTCCGGGGACTCAAGAGACCCAGTACTTC
clone size: .; J gene: TRBJ1-1; V gene: TRBV6-5; D gene: .; CDR3 protein: CASGVKVNTEAFF; CDR3 DNA: TGTGCCAGCGGCGTAAAGGTGAACACTGAAGCTTTCTTT
clone size: once; J gene: TRBJ1-2; V gene: TRBV6-5; D gene: .; CDR3 protein: CASSYSGGAHGYTF; CDR3 DNA: TGTGCCAGCAGTTACTCGGGAGGGGCGCATGGCTACACCTTC
clone size: .; J gene: TRBJ1-2; V gene: TRBV5-1; D gene: TRBD1; CDR3 protein: CASSLKGAEGYTF; CDR3 DNA: TGCGCCAGCAGCCTGAAGGGGGCGGAAGGCTACACCTTC
clone size: .; J gene: TRBJ2-2; V gene: TRBV2; D gene: .; CDR3 protein: CASSEAGELFF; CDR3 DNA: TGTGCCAGCAGTGAGGCCGGGGAGCTGTTTTTT
clone size: .; J gene: TRBJ2-1; V gene: TRBV2; D gene: .; CDR3 protein: CASSHRAWSSYNEQFF; CDR3 DNA: TGTGCCAGCAGTCACCGGGCCTGGAGCTCCTACAATGAGCAGTTCTTC
clone size: .; J gene: TRBJ1-6; V gene: TRBV4-1; D gene: .; CDR3 protein: CASSQIWPNDSSYNSPLHF; CDR3 DNA: TGCGCCAGCAGCCAAATTTGGCCCAACGACAGCTCCTATAATTCACCCCTCCACTTT
clone size: few; J gene: TRBJ2-7; V gene: TRBV19; D gene: .; CDR3 protein: CASSRKSLRDEQYF; CDR3 DNA: TGTGCCAGTAGTAGAAAGTCTCTTCGGGACGAGCAGTACTTC
clone size: .; J gene: TRBJ2-1; V gene: TRBV7-8; D gene: .; CDR3 protein: CASSLAGVYNSYNEQFF; CDR3 DNA: TGTGCCAGCAGCTTAGCGGGAGTTTACAACTCCTACAATGAGCAGTTCTTC
clone size: .; J gene: TRBJ1-2; V gene: TRBV19; D gene: TRBD1; CDR3 protein: CASTPGQGIYGYTF; CDR3 DNA: TGTGCCAGTACCCCGGGACAGGGAATTTATGGCTACACCTTC
clone size: .; J gene: TRBJ2-5; V gene: TRBV7-2; D gene: TRBD2; CDR3 protein: CASSLSWSGGGETQYF; CDR3 DNA: TGTGCCAGCAGCTTAAGCTGGTCGGGGGGAGGAGAGACCCAGTACTTC
clone size: .; J gene: TRBJ1-1; V gene: TRBV15; D gene: .; CDR3 protein: CATSRDVTLVGEAFF; CDR3 DNA: TGTGCCACCAGCAGAGATGTTACCCTGGTGGGTGAAGCTTTCTTT
clone size: .; J gene: TRBJ1-2; V gene: TRBV19; D gene: .; CDR3 protein: CASSTNRVIYGYTF; CDR3 DNA: TGTGCCAGTAGTACGAACAGGGTTATTTATGGCTACACCTTC
clone size: .; J gene: TRBJ1-5; V gene: TRBV19; D gene: TRBD1; CDR3 protein: CASSIPDRGPGQPQHF; CDR3 DNA: TGTGCCAGTAGTATCCCGGACAGGGGCCCCGGTCAGCCCCAGCATTTT
clone size: few; J gene: TRBJ2-7; V gene: TRBV7-9; D gene: TRBD1; CDR3 protein: CASSHYRDRAYEQYF; CDR3 DNA: TGTGCCAGCAGCCATTACCGGGACAGAGCCTACGAGCAGTACTTC
clone size: .; J gene: TRBJ1-1; V gene: TRBV5-5; D gene: .; CDR3 protein: CASSLWGSGSYSNTEAFF; CDR3 DNA: TGTGCCAGCAGCTTGTGGGGGTCAGGGTCGTATTCGAACACTGAAGCTTTCTTT
clone size: .; J gene: TRBJ1-1; V gene: TRBV6-5; D gene: TRBD1; CDR3 protein: CASSFSPGGSGTEAFF; CDR3 DNA: TGTGCCAGCAGTTTCAGCCCAGGGGGGAGTGGGACTGAAGCTTTCTTT
clone size: once; J gene: TRBJ2-3; V gene: TRBV15; D gene: TRBD2; CDR3 protein: CATSQGLAGKDTQYF; CDR3 DNA: TGTGCCACCAGCCAGGGACTAGCGGGGAAAGATACGCAGTATTTT
clone size: .; J gene: TRBJ2-1; V gene: TRBV30; D gene: .; CDR3 protein: CAWSRGGELQFF; CDR3 DNA: TGTGCCTGGAGTAGAGGGGGGGAGTTACAGTTCTTC
clone size: .; J gene: TRBJ2-3; V gene: TRBV7-9; D gene: TRBD2; CDR3 protein: CASRPTSGSTDTQYF; CDR3 DNA: TGTGCCAGCAGACCAACTAGCGGTTCCACAGATACGCAGTATTTT
clone size: .; J gene: TRBJ2-5; V gene: TRBV7-2; D gene: .; CDR3 protein: CASSFRGSWGTQYF; CDR3 DNA: TGTGCCAGCAGCTTCCGGGGAAGCTGGGGGACCCAGTACTTC
clone size: .; J gene: TRBJ2-3; V gene: TRBV27; D gene: .; CDR3 protein: CASSPNGRVDTQYF; CDR3 DNA: TGTGCCAGCAGTCCAAATGGGAGAGTCGATACGCAGTATTTT
clone size: .; J gene: TRBJ2-3; V gene: TRBV7-3; D gene: TRBD1; CDR3 protein: CASSPRDRGSDTQYF; CDR3 DNA: TGTGCCAGCAGCCCTCGGGACAGGGGCTCAGATACGCAGTATTTT
clone size: .; J gene: TRBJ1-6; V gene: TRBV18; D gene: TRBD1; CDR3 protein: CASSPTGNGVDSPLHF; CDR3 DNA: TGTGCCAGCTCACCGACAGGGAATGGGGTGGATTCACCCCTCCACTTT
clone size: .; J gene: TRBJ1-1; V gene: TRBV5-1; D gene: .; CDR3 protein: CASSLAGPGWAFF; CDR3 DNA: TGCGCCAGCAGCTTGGCTGGGCCGGGGTGGGCTTTCTTT
clone size: .; J gene: TRBJ1-1; V gene: TRBV7-2; D gene: .; CDR3 protein: CASSFLGQRTNTEAFF; CDR3 DNA: TGTGCCAGCAGCTTTCTTGGACAGCGGACGAACACTGAAGCTTTCTTT
clone size: .; J gene: TRBJ2-2; V gene: TRBV5-4; D gene: .; CDR3 protein: CASSSDRGLRAGELFF; CDR3 DNA: .
clone size: .; J gene: TRBJ1-6; V gene: TRBV7-2; D gene: TRBD1; CDR3 protein: CASSERQGALDSPLHF; CDR3 DNA: TGTGCCAGCAGCGAACGACAGGGGGCACTTGATTCACCCCTCCACTTT
clone size: .; J gene: TRBJ1-1; V gene: TRBV7-3; D gene: .; CDR3 protein: CASSPVGRGRNTEAFF; CDR3 DNA: TGTGCCAGCAGCCCAGTGGGAAGGGGCAGGAATACTGAAGCTTTCTTT
clone size: .; J gene: TRBJ1-1; V gene: TRBV27; D gene: .; CDR3 protein: CASSLFSGAEAFF; CDR3 DNA: TGTGCCAGCAGTCTCTTTTCGGGGGCTGAAGCTTTCTTT
clone size: .; J gene: TRBJ2-6; V gene: TRBV11-2; D gene: .; CDR3 protein: CASSLGQGFHSGANVLTF; CDR3 DNA: TGTGCCAGCAGCTTAGGGCAGGGGTTTCACTCTGGGGCCAACGTCCTGACTTTC
clone size: .; J gene: TRBJ1-4; V gene: TRBV5-5; D gene: .; CDR3 protein: CASSWDLQGFGEKLFF; CDR3 DNA: TGTGCCAGCAGCTGGGACTTACAGGGTTTTGGGGAAAAACTGTTTTTT
clone size: few; J gene: TRBJ1-2; V gene: TRBV5-1; D gene: TRBD1; CDR3 protein: CASSDGQGYGYTF; CDR3 DNA: TGCGCCAGCAGCGATGGACAGGGGTATGGCTACACCTTC
clone size: .; J gene: TRBJ2-3; V gene: TRBV5-1; D gene: .; CDR3 protein: CASQVADTQYF; CDR3 DNA: TGCGCCAGCCAGGTGGCCGATACGCAGTATTTT
clone size: once; J gene: TRBJ2-2; V gene: TRBV9; D gene: .; CDR3 protein: CASSGPSPYTGELFF; CDR3 DNA: TGTGCCAGCAGCGGCCCCTCTCCATACACCGGGGAGCTGTTTTTT
clone size: once; J gene: TRBJ1-6; V gene: TRBV18; D gene: TRBD1; CDR3 protein: CASSKGQGESPLHF; CDR3 DNA: TGTGCCAGCTCGAAGGGACAGGGGGAATCACCCCTCCACTTT
clone size: .; J gene: TRBJ2-3; V gene: TRBV7-3; D gene: TRBD1; CDR3 protein: CASSLQDRRGTQYF; CDR3 DNA: TGTGCCAGCAGCTTACAGGACAGGCGAGGTACGCAGTATTTT
clone size: few; J gene: TRBJ2-3; V gene: TRBV11-1; D gene: .; CDR3 protein: CASSLGPSTDTQYF; CDR3 DNA: TGTGCCAGCAGCTTGGGACCTAGCACAGATACGCAGTATTTT
clone size: few; J gene: TRBJ1-5; V gene: TRBV6-2/TRBV6-3; D gene: .; CDR3 protein: CASSYGDGYQPQHF; CDR3 DNA: TGTGCCAGCAGTTATGGGGACGGATATCAGCCCCAGCATTTT
clone size: few; J gene: TRBJ1-3; V gene: TRBV18; D gene: .; CDR3 protein: CASSPDSNTIYF; CDR3 DNA: TGTGCCAGCTCACCGGATTCTAACACCATATATTTT